Presented here are 4 T cell receptor beta chains from one specimen sequenced in a study of shared clonotypes between healthy human individuals (dated by TCRdb to about 2020). Libraries were built with the immunoSEQ multiplex PCR assay. TCRdb holds this immuneACCESS table with in-frame rearrangements only. Some clones are missing; in checked studies, unresolved V genes explain under half, and the rest has no known cause. The table for this sample lists under 2.5 million clones; 85% to 95% of them were counted only once. Jointly, the top ten make up around 0.38% of the sample. The sample comprised naive CD4+ T cells from PBMCs. This sample's cell subset or site label indicates: CD45RA+ positively selected. Receptor source: a man aged 18 to 29 in good health. Some clones in this sample may be carry-over from other donors' samples.

The V and J genes are TRBV28 and TRBJ1-4; D not certain. Germline V gives CDR1 MDHEN, CDR2 SYDVKM. Between the trimmed V and J ends, which lost 6 bases and 5 bases, there was a span of 13 bases. This CDR3 has 14 residues. CDR3 in amino acids: CASRSPGTNEKLFF. DNA for the CDR3: TGTGCCAGCAGGTCTCCAGGCACAAATGAAAAACTGTTTTTT.

The rearrangement uses TRBV28 and TRBJ1-1, with a weak D call TRBD1 (5 bases). The CDR3 has 13 amino acids. Trimming removed 1 base at V and 7 bases at J, with 10 bases between. Germline V gene data show CDR1 as MDHEN and CDR2 as SYDVKM. The CDR3: CASSLSDRLEAFF. In DNA, the CDR3 is TGTGCCAGCAGTTTATCTGACAGACTTGAAGCTTTCTTT. The full variable domain, completed using reference TRBV28 and TRBJ1-1, is DVKVTQSSRYLVKRTGEKVFLECVQDMDHENMFWYRQDPGLGLRLIYFSYDVKMKEKGDIPEGYSVSREKKERFSLILESASTNQTSMYLCASSLSDRLEAFFGQGTRLTVV.

This chain's CDR3 is CASSPDLRETQYF. The DNA of the CDR3 is TGTGCCAGCAGCCCGGACCTACGGGAGACCCAGTACTTC. The chain uses TRBV5-4 and TRBJ2-5; D gene uncertain. This CDR3 is built from 13 residues. From germline, CDR1 is SGHNT and CDR2 YYREEE (reference sequence). Trimming removed 4 bases from V and 5 bases from J, with 12 bases in between.

Notes on this clone: The sample carries other DNA sequences with the same CDR3. The chain combines TRBV5-4 with TRBJ2-2; D gene uncertain. Germline V gives CDR1 SGHNT, CDR2 YYREEE (reference sequence). Trimming cost V 2 bases and J 4 bases, with 9 bases left between them. CDR3 length: 14 residues. DNA for the CDR3: TGTGCCAGCAGCTTATTCCGATCCACCGGGGAGCTGTTTTTT. It translates to CASSLFRSTGELFF.